These T cell receptor beta chains were read from a single sample in a study of persistence of HIV-infected CD4 T cells. Sequencing was performed with immunoSEQ multiplex PCR; in TCRdb, only in-frame clones are kept and a portion is missing. The sample includes around 47,000 clones, approximately 91% seen only once; the top ten take around 2%. The antigens of these receptors remain unknown. Sequenced material: CD4+ T cells sorted from PBMCs after approximately 19-hour stimulation, taken from a patient who received antiretroviral therapy. All receptors come from an adult man with HIV who was CMV-seropositive. CDR3s include the opening cysteine and the closing phenylalanine or tryptophan. Fields, in order: D gene, V gene, J gene, clone size, CDR3 DNA, CDR3 protein. A D gene is named only where the DNA matches it firmly. Rows may omit the clone size; those that give it use once, few, many or a size class.

>.|TRBV3-1/TRBV3-2|TRBJ2-1|.
TGTGCCAGCAGCCTCACTCGGACCGGGGGCTACAATGAGCAGTTCTTC
CASSLTRTGGYNEQFF
>.|TRBV4-2|TRBJ1-2|.
TGTGCCAGCAGCCAAGGGGACGGAGACTATGGCTACACCTTC
CASSQGDGDYGYTF
>.|TRBV6-5|TRBJ2-7|.
TGTGCCAGCAGTTCTCCAATAGACAGAGAGCAGTACTTC
CASSSPIDREQYF
>.|TRBV5-1|TRBJ1-2|.
TGCGCCAGCAGCAGCTCGTATCAGGGTAACTATGGCTACACCTTC
CASSSSYQGNYGYTF
>TRBD1|TRBV5-1|TRBJ1-1|.
TGCGCCAGCAGCAAAGGCGGACAGGGGGGGAACACTGAAGCTTTCTTT
CASSKGGQGGNTEAFF
>.|TRBV5-1|TRBJ2-1|.
TGCGCCAGCAGCCTCAGACCGGGGAACTCCTACAATGAGCAGTTCTTC
CASSLRPGNSYNEQFF
>.|TRBV11-3|TRBJ1-1|.
TGTGCCAGCAGCTTAGGGGGGCCGAACACTGAAGCTTTCTTT
CASSLGGPNTEAFF
>.|TRBV5-1|TRBJ2-3|.
TGCGCCAGCAGCTTGGAGGATCCCGGGTCAGATACGCAGTATTTT
CASSLEDPGSDTQYF
>.|TRBV9|TRBJ2-7|.
TGTGCCAGCAGCTCCCGGGGGACGGGGCTCTACGAGCAGTACTTC
CASSSRGTGLYEQYF
>.|TRBV5-1|TRBJ2-7|.
TGCGCCAGCAGCCTGGATGGGACGGAGCCCTACGAGCAGTACTTC
CASSLDGTEPYEQYF
>.|TRBV6-5|TRBJ1-5|.
TGTGCCAGCAGGCCACGGGCACCCTATGGGGCCCAGCATTTT
CASRPRAPYGAQHF
>TRBD1|TRBV19|TRBJ2-7|.
TGTGCCAGTAGTATCACCGGGACAGACTCCTACGAGCAGTACTTC
CASSITGTDSYEQYF
>TRBD2|TRBV19|TRBJ2-3|.
TGTGCCAGTGGGCACCTAGCGGGTCCCACAGATACGCAGTATTTT
CASGHLAGPTDTQYF
>.|TRBV6-1|TRBJ1-1|.
TGTGCCAGCAGTGAATATCAGGGGATCTCTAACACTGAAGCTTTCTTT
CASSEYQGISNTEAFF
>TRBD2|TRBV28|TRBJ2-1|.
TGTGCCAGCAGTTTTGCTAGCGGGGGATACCGGCAGTTCTTC
CASSFASGGYRQFF
>TRBD1|TRBV27|TRBJ2-3|.
TGTGCCAGGAGCGCCGGGACAGGGCGACAGGATACGCAGTATTTT
CARSAGTGRQDTQYF
>.|TRBV5-1|TRBJ1-1|.
TGCGCCAGCAGCTCCTCGACACCCATGAACACTGAAGCTTTCTTT
CASSSSTPMNTEAFF
>.|TRBV5-1|TRBJ2-7|.
TGCGCCAGCAGCTTCGCTTCGGACGCTTCCTCCCCCTACGAGCAGTACTTC
CASSFASDASSPYEQYF
>.|TRBV19|TRBJ1-1|.
TGTGCCAGTTCCACGGACACAATGAACACTGAAGCTTTCTTT
CASSTDTMNTEAFF
>.|TRBV5-1|TRBJ1-1|.
TGCGCCAGCAGCTTGCCGAGCACTGAAGCTTTCTTT
CASSLPSTEAFF
>.|TRBV2|TRBJ1-1|once
TGTGCCAGCAGTGAGGAACAGGGTAAAACTGAAGCTTTCTTT
CASSEEQGKTEAFF
>TRBD2|TRBV2|TRBJ2-1|.
TGTGCCAGCCTCACGGGGGGGCCTACCAATGAGCAGTTCTTC
CASLTGGPTNEQFF
>.|TRBV18|TRBJ2-1|.
TGTGCCAGCTCACCAAGCACGGATTACAATGAGCAGTTCTTC
CASSPSTDYNEQFF
>.|TRBV6-5|TRBJ1-2|.
TGTGCCAGCAGTTACGGACAGAACTATGGCTACACCTTC
CASSYGQNYGYTF
>.|TRBV5-4|TRBJ2-2|.
TGTGCCAGCACCTCTAGGGGTTCAATCACCGGGGAGCTGTTTTTT
CASTSRGSITGELFF
>.|TRBV30|TRBJ1-1|.
TGTGCCTCCGAGGGGGAAGTGCTGGACACTGAAGCTTTCTTT
CASEGEVLDTEAFF
>.|TRBV5-1|TRBJ2-1|.
TGCGCCAGCAGCATAAGGGGGGGCAGGAGCTACAATGAGCAGTTCTTC
CASSIRGGRSYNEQFF
>TRBD2|TRBV18|TRBJ2-1|.
TGTGCCAGCTCACCACTCCCGGGACTAGCGGGGGGGGCACCAGAGCAGTTCTTC
CASSPLPGLAGGAPEQFF
>TRBD1|TRBV6-1|TRBJ1-2|.
TGTGCCAGCAGTGGGGGGTCGGTTGGGACAGGGTATGGCTACACCTTC
CASSGGSVGTGYGYTF
>.|TRBV6-4|TRBJ2-2|once
TGTGCCAGCAGTCTCGATTCAGGGGCGGTCGGGGAGCTGTTTTTT
CASSLDSGAVGELFF
>.|TRBV6-5|TRBJ2-2|once
TGTGCCAGCAGCATGAGATCCGGGGAGCTGTTTTTT
CASSMRSGELFF
>TRBD2|TRBV7-3|TRBJ2-3|.
TGTGCCAGCAGCCAGACTAGCGGGGCTGCAGATACGCAGTATTTT
CASSQTSGAADTQYF
>.|TRBV6-5|TRBJ2-2|.
TGTGCCAGCAGGGACTACGGGGAGCTGTTTTTT
CASRDYGELFF
>.|TRBV11-2|TRBJ2-3|.
TGTGCCAGCAGCTTAGACTTCATGACGACGCAGTATTTT
CASSLDFMTTQYF
>TRBD1|TRBV6-5|TRBJ2-5|once
TGTGCCAGCAGTTACGGTTCGACAGGGCGAAGGGAGACCCAGTACTTC
CASSYGSTGRRETQYF
>TRBD1|TRBV5-4|TRBJ1-4|.
TGTGCCAGCAGCACGGGGACAGGGGGCGTTGAGGAAAAACTGTTTTTT
CASSTGTGGVEEKLFF
>TRBD1|TRBV28|TRBJ1-4|.
TGTGCCAGCAGAGTAGGGGGCCCTAATGAAAAACTGTTTTTT
CASRVGGPNEKLFF
>.|TRBV5-1|TRBJ1-6|.
TGCGCCAGCAGCCTAGACAGAAACAATTCACCCCTCCACTTT
CASSLDRNNSPLHF
>.|TRBV20-1|TRBJ2-2|.
TGCAGTGCTAGTTTTAGGGGGAACACCGGGGAGCTGTTTTTT
CSASFRGNTGELFF
>.|TRBV18|TRBJ1-5|.
TGTGCCAGCTCACCAGGTGCGAATGGGGGGCTGGGTCAGCCCCAGCATTTT
CASSPGANGGLGQPQHF
>.|TRBV5-1|TRBJ1-2|.
TGCGCCAGCAGCTTGGCCGGACTGCACTATGGCTACACCTTC
CASSLAGLHYGYTF
>TRBD1|TRBV11-2|TRBJ2-7|.
TGTGCCAGCAGCTCTCAATTAAACCTAGCCGGGACAGGGGTCTACGAGCAGTACTTC
CASSSQLNLAGTGVYEQYF
>TRBD2|TRBV18|TRBJ2-2|.
TGTGCCAGCTCAAACATGGGACTAGTTTTAACCGGGGAGCTGTTTTTT
CASSNMGLVLTGELFF
>.|TRBV19|TRBJ1-5|.
TGTGCCAGTAGTGGAACTTATAGCAATCAGCCCCAGCATTTT
CASSGTYSNQPQHF
>TRBD1|TRBV5-5|TRBJ2-7|.
TGTGCCAGCAGCCGAGCGGGACAGGGCCGGTTCTACGAGCAGTACTTC
CASSRAGQGRFYEQYF